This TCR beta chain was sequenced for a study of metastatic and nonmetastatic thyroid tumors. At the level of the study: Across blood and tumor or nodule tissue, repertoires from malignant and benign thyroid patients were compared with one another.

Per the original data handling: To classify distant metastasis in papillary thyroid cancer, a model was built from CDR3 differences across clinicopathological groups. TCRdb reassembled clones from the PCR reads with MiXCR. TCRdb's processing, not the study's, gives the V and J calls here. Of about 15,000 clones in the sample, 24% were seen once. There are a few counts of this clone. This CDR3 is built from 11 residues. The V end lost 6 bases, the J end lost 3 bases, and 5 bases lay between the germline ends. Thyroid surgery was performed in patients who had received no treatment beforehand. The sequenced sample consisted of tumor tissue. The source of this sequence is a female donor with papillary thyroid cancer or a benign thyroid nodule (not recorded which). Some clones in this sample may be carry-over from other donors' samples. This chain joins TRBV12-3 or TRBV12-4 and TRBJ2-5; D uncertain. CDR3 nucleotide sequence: TGTGCCAGCAGCCGAGAAGAGACCCAGTACTTC. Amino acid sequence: CASSREETQYF.